Below are 32 T cell receptor beta chains sequenced from a single sample in a study of monozygotic twins with inflammatory bowel disease (dated by TCRdb to between 2019 and 2020). Preparation of the library involved 5' RACE. Data came from an Illumina HiSeq 2500. TCRdb reprocessed the reads and provides one entry for every CDR3 protein sequence; no DNA is given. The sample table records about 450,000 distinct CDR3 sequences. The top ten clones comprise about 2.4% of the sample. The sample comprised blood. These receptors came from a human donor with ulcerative colitis or Crohn's disease, or a healthy co-twin of an affected twin (not recorded which).

The CDR3 protein is CASSVTPGQAGREQYF. This chain connects TRBV5-1 to TRBJ2-7; TCRdb lists TRBD1, though no DNA is available to test this call. The CDR3 is 16 amino acids. Germline loops: CDR1 SGHRS, CDR2 YFSETQ.

The chain employs TRBV5-6 and TRBJ2-1; without DNA, the TCRdb call of TRBD1 cannot be checked. The CDR3 length is 15 residues. Germline CDR1 and CDR2: SGHDT and YYEEEE. The CDR3 here is CASSLGQGDWDEQFF.

V and J are TRBV29-1 and TRBJ1-1; the D call of TRBD1 rests on TCRdb alone, since no DNA is present to check it. Per germline, CDR1 SQVTM and CDR2 ANQGSEA. This CDR3 region has 12 residues. The chain's CDR3 is CSAGTGGTEAFF.

V is TRBV2 and J is TRBJ2-1; TCRdb's assignment of TRBD1 cannot be checked, as there is no DNA. CDR3 length: 14 amino acids. Germline lookup yields CDR1 SNHLY and CDR2 FYNNEI. The CDR3 loop reads CASDRGSSYNEQFF.

The genes are TRBV7-2 and TRBJ1-5; TCRdb reports TRBD1, a call that lacks DNA to check it against. The CDR3 runs 14 residues. CDR1 is SGHTA and CDR2 is FQGNSA in the germline V gene. The CDR3: CASSLSRGVGAQHF.

The V gene is TRBV7-6, the J gene TRBJ2-7; TCRdb returns TRBD1, unconfirmable since there is no DNA. Germline CDR1 reads SGHVS; CDR2 reads FNYEAQ. The CDR3 consists of 13 residues. CDR3 sequence: CASSPGVLDEQYF.

V is TRBV14 and J is TRBJ1-1; TCRdb picks TRBD1, but there is no DNA to check that call. The V gene's germline CDR1 is SGHDN and CDR2 FVKESK. The CDR3 contains 14 residues. The chain's CDR3 is CASSQEGAATEAFF.

J is TRBJ1-2 and V is TRBV18; TCRdb gives TRBD1 as the D gene, but with no DNA this cannot be confirmed. Germline V gene data show CDR1 as KGHSH and CDR2 as LQKENI. CDR3 length: 14 amino acids. CDR3 sequence: CASSPTGGNKGYTF.

The CDR3 here is CASSGAGGFYNEQFF. This rearrangement joins TRBV6-1 to TRBJ2-1; TCRdb calls TRBD1, which cannot be checked without DNA. This CDR3 has 15 residues. Germline V gene data show CDR1 as MNHNS and CDR2 as SASEGT.

V is TRBV10-3 and J is TRBJ1-1; TCRdb lists TRBD1, though no DNA is available to test this call. The CDR3 loop spans 13 amino acids. Per germline, CDR1 ENHRY and CDR2 SYGVKD. CDR3 protein: CASKGQGWTEAFF.

This chain's CDR3 is CASTLEGRGTYEQYF. This chain joins TRBV28 and TRBJ2-7; the TRBD1 assignment by TCRdb is unverifiable without DNA. The CDR3 consists of 15 residues. Germline CDR1 and CDR2: MDHEN and SYDVKM.

The J gene is TRBJ2-1, the V gene TRBV18; the TCRdb D gene call, TRBD2, has no DNA to confirm it. CDR1 KGHSH and CDR2 LQKENI come from the germline V gene. CDR3 length: 17 residues. The CDR3 loop is CASSPGLAGGAYNEQFF.

V is TRBV25-1 and J is TRBJ1-1. The CDR3 has 15 residues. The germline V gene has CDR1 MGHDK and CDR2 SYGVNS. The CDR3 sequence: CASSAGGGVRRPAFF. Together with reference TRBV25-1 and TRBJ1-1, the CDR3 gives the full variable domain: EADIYQTPRYLVIGTGKKITLECSQTMGHDKMYWYQQDPGMELHLIHYSYGVNSTEKGDLSSESTVSRIRTEHFPLTLESARPSHTSQYLCASSAGGGVRRPAFFGQGTRLTVV.

The chain couples TRBV6-6 to TRBJ1-1; the D call from TCRdb, TRBD1, cannot be confirmed without DNA. CDR1 and CDR2 (germline): MNHNY, SVGAGI (reference sequence). The CDR3 covers 14 residues. CDR3: CASSYSPGIGEAFF.

The CDR3 loop is CSASDDRGQETQYF. The rearrangement joins TRBV20-1 to TRBJ2-5; lacking DNA, the TRBD1 call made by TCRdb goes unchecked. Germline V gene data show CDR1 as DFQATT and CDR2 as SNEGSKA (reference sequence). This CDR3 is 14 amino acids long.

The rearrangement uses TRBV4-1 and TRBJ2-7; the TCRdb D gene call, TRBD2, has no DNA to confirm it. In germline, CDR1 is MGHRA, CDR2 YSYEKL. The CDR3 contains 14 residues. The CDR3 region is CASSQDGPFGEQYF.

This chain joins TRBV7-2 and TRBJ1-5; the D call of TRBD1 rests on TCRdb alone, since no DNA is present to check it. Germline CDR1 SGHTA, CDR2 FQGNSA. This CDR3 is built from 15 residues. CDR3 loop: CASSLEEGGGQPQHF.

The chain uses TRBV6-5 and TRBJ2-1. CDR1 and CDR2 (germline): MNHEY, SVGAGI. The CDR3 runs 15 residues. The CDR3 spells CASSYWRPPYNEQFF.

V and J are TRBV7-3 and TRBJ2-1. The V gene's germline CDR1 is SGHTA and CDR2 FQGTGA. The CDR3 covers 13 residues. CDR3 amino acids: CASSLSGYNEQFF.

The rearrangement links TRBV12-3 or TRBV12-4 to TRBJ2-5. This CDR3 is built from 14 residues. The CDR3 reads CASSDGGYPETQYF.

This chain connects TRBV24-1 to TRBJ2-1; there is no DNA to check the TCRdb D call of TRBD2. The CDR3 runs 19 residues. Per germline, CDR1 KGHDR and CDR2 SFDVKD. CDR3 residues: CATSDPTTYGAGGRDEQFF.

This chain connects TRBV10-3 to TRBJ2-5; the TRBD1 assignment by TCRdb is unverifiable without DNA. This CDR3 is 13 amino acids long. The germline gives CDR1 ENHRY, CDR2 SYGVKD. The CDR3 reads CAISDRASETQYF.

The chain recombines TRBV5-1 with TRBJ2-7; TCRdb designates TRBD1, a call that cannot be tested without DNA. This CDR3 is built from 15 residues. Germline V gene sequence: CDR1 SGHRS, CDR2 YFSETQ. The CDR3 region is CASRAGQGNSYEQYF.

The J gene is TRBJ2-7, the V gene TRBV7-2; the TCRdb D gene call, TRBD1, has no DNA to confirm it. Germline values: CDR1 SGHTA, CDR2 FQGNSA. This CDR3 has 13 residues. CDR3 protein: CASTSGRVYEQYF. The full variable domain, in which reference TRBV7-2 and TRBJ2-7 provide the parts outside the CDR3, is GAGVSQSPSNKVTEKGKDVELRCDPISGHTALYWYRQSLGQGLEFLIYFQGNSAPDKSGLPSDRFSAERTGGSVSTLTIQRTQQEDSAVYLCASTSGRVYEQYFGPGTRLTVT.

This chain joins TRBV6-6 and TRBJ2-1; the D call from TCRdb, TRBD1, cannot be confirmed without DNA. The CDR3 has 13 amino acids. Germline V gene data show CDR1 as MNHNY and CDR2 as SVGAGI (reference sequence). The CDR3 is CASSYSGRNEQFF.

The V gene is TRBV5-1, the J gene TRBJ1-1. This CDR3 comprises 14 residues. The V gene's germline CDR1 is SGHRS and CDR2 YFSETQ. The CDR3 spells CASSLAGRNAEAFF.

The rearrangement uses TRBV19 and TRBJ2-1; with no DNA, the TCRdb D assignment of TRBD1 cannot be verified. CDR3 length equals 14 residues. CDR1 and CDR2 from the germline V gene are LNHDA and SQIVND (reference sequence). CDR3 amino acids: CASRQRGYYNEQFF.

The chain links TRBV20-1 to TRBJ2-7; TCRdb names TRBD1, which stays unverified in the absence of DNA. CDR3 length equals 17 residues. Germline CDR1 and CDR2: DFQATT and SNEGSKA (reference sequence). The CDR3 here is CSAPKTPGAALAYEQYF.

The chain couples TRBV7-9 to TRBJ2-1; TCRdb picks TRBD1, but there is no DNA to check that call. The CDR3 sequence is 15 residues long. Per the germline V gene, CDR1 is SEHNR and CDR2 is FQNEAQ (reference sequence). CDR3 in amino acids: CASSLVQGGYNEQFF.

This sequence joins TRBV12-3 or TRBV12-4 and TRBJ2-2; TCRdb's D gene call, TRBD1, goes unchecked for lack of DNA. CDR3 length equals 15 residues. This chain's CDR3 is CASSWGSTNTGELFF.

The gene calls are TRBV19 and TRBJ2-1. This CDR3 contains 12 residues. Germline lookup yields CDR1 LNHDA and CDR2 SQIVND (reference sequence). CDR3 amino acids: CASSISRHEQFF.

This chain links TRBV21-1 with TRBJ1-2. TRBV21-1 is a known pseudogene. The CDR3 is made up of 14 amino acids. CDR3 in amino acids: CASSKYGVGYGYTF.